This T cell receptor (beta chain) is drawn from a study of human T cells and chemical hapten exposure (dated by TCRdb to about 2021). With regard to the full study: For sensitization, 2% DPC in acetone was applied to a roughly 2 cm by roughly 2 cm area of upper inner arm skin. Patients additionally received weekly therapeutic DPC doses to the scalp throughout the roughly 25-week study period. Patch testing on the upper back used Finn chambers containing 0.01% DPC, with scoring done after 6 days according to International Contact Dermatitis Research Group standards. Most of the patients in the cohort were female, and the cohort covered alopecia areata with under or over 50% scalp involvement, alopecia totalis and alopecia universalis. The libraries were sequenced as a pool, and the TCR yield per sample differed mostly because of small variations in library volumes within the pool. The study tracked peripheral blood TCR repertoire changes in vivo during primary and secondary sensitization to the hapten diphenylcyclopropenone (DPC) in alopecia patients. Patient blood was sampled pre-sensitization (week 0) and at 2, 6 and about 24 weeks after DPC sensitization. Blood for TCR sequencing was provided by twenty-nine alopecia patients at one to four time points (pre-sensitization, 2, 6 and 24 weeks).

Concerning this clonotype itself: Its antigen is currently not known. Base qualities are missing; no much larger clone stands one base away.

The library was built by means of RACE. The sample was run on a NextSeq 500. Library preparation attached unique molecular identifiers to individual cDNA molecules for quantitative, reproducible TCR counting. Both TCR alpha and TCR beta chains were sequenced from each blood RNA sample. In the authors' own workflow: Samples had a median of about 96,000 TCRs, with a range from roughly 20,000 to 700,000. The Decombinator software suite was used to annotate the V, J and CDR3 of the TCR reads. For the PS versus PT1 abundance plots, all samples were subsampled to the same number of TCRs (28,000). TCRs were defined as expanded if absent before sensitization and observed at least eight times at the 2-week time point. The public reads were reprocessed in TCRdb via fastp at Q25 and MiXCR, keeping in-frame beta chains. Merged by CDR3 protein, the rows form single entries marked with the most common genes and DNA. Clone size and V and J calls follow TCRdb, not the original study. For this sample there are about 190,000 distinct CDR3 sequences; 24% appear just once. The top ten clonotypes cover under 2.5% of the sample.

Read against the paper, the sample's time point label means: patch test 3, about 24 weeks after DPC sensitization. The sample's treatment or condition, from its label and the paper: therapeutic diphenylcyclopropenone sensitization with weekly scalp DPC. At every patch-test visit, the blood draw took place before the patch test was put on. To be eligible, patients had to be aged 18 to 70, diagnosed with alopecia and judged suitable for DPC therapy, while pregnant patients were excluded. Total RNA was isolated from unfractionated whole blood collected in Tempus Blood RNA tubes. Study-wide conclusions, independent of this receptor: Patch test score was positively correlated with the number of PT1 expanded TCRs, with significance at thresholds 8, 16 and 32 but not at 4. Because every patient had alopecia, a presumed autoimmune disease, the patients' immune response might differ from that of healthy individuals. No change with DPC sensitization was found in the number of TCRs above 1 in 1000 frequency, and no evidence of global repertoire structure alterations was found. Significantly more large CDR3 similarity clusters were formed by expanded TCRs than by pre-sensitization or healthy control sets, consistent with antigen-driven responses. After repeated subsampling, changes were observed in the strength of the expansion versus patch-test correlation and in the threshold at which the correlation became significant.

From the cysteine up to the phenylalanine, the CDR3 has a length of 13 residues. Only the CDR3 region is kept as DNA, spanning 39 bases read in frame from base 1. Sequences MDHEN (CDR1) and SYDVKM (CDR2) are obtained from the germline V gene. The trim is 5 bases for V and 4 bases for J, with a gap of 12 bases between the germline ends. The chain is encoded by TRBV28 joined to TRBJ2-7; tentative D gene TRBD1, with 6 bases matching. This receptor was identified in a woman in her 40s with alopecia areata. Some clones in this sample may be carry-over from other donors' samples. Sequencing was performed on whole blood, taken in connection with sensitization to the hapten diphenylcyclopropenone (DPC). CDR3 reads: CASSIGQLYEQYF. The DNA sequence is given as TGTGCCAGCAGTATTGGACAGCTATACGAGCAGTACTTC.